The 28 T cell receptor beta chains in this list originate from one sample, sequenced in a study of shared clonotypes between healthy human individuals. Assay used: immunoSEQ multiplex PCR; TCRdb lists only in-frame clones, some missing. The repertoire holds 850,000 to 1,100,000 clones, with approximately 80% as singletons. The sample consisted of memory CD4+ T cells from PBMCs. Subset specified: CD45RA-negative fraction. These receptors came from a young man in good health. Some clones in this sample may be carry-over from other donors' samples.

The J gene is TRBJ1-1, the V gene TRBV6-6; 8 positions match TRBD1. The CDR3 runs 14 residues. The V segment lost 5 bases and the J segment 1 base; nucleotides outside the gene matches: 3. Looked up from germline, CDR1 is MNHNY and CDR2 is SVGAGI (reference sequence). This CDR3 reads CASSPGGQNTEAFF. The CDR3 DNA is TGTGCCAGCAGTCCAGGGGGCCAGAACACTGAAGCTTTCTTT.

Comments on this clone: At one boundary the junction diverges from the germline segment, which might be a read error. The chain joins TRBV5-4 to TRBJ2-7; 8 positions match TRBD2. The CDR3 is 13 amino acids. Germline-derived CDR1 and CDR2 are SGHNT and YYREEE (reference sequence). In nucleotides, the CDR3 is TGTGCCAGCATCTTGGAGTTAGCGGGAGAGCAGTACTTC. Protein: CASILELAGEQYF.

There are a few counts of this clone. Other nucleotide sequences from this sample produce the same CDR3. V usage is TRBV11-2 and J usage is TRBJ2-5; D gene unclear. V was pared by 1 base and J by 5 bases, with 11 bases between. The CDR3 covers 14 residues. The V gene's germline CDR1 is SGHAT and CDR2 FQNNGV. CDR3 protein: CASSLGGPRETQYF. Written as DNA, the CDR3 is TGTGCCAGCAGCTTAGGGGGTCCACGGGAGACCCAGTACTTC.

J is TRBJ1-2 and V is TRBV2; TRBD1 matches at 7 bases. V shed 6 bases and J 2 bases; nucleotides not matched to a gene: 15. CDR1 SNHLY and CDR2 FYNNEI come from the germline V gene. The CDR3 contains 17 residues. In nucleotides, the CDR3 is TGTGCCAGCAGCCGAGGGGGCGGTAGCTACCTAAACTATGGCTACACCTTC. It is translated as CASSRGGGSYLNYGYTF. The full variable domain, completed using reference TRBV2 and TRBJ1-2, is EPEVTQTPSHQVTQMGQEVILRCVPISNHLYFYWYRQILGQKVEFLVSFYNNEISEKSEIFDDQFSVERPDGSNFTLKIRSTKLEDSAMYFCASSRGGGSYLNYGYTFGSGTRLTVV.

CDR3 sequence reads: CASSRLAGVGKNIQYF. In DNA, the CDR3 is TGTGCCAGCAGCCGGCTAGCGGGAGTAGGCAAAAACATTCAGTACTTC. The chain carries TRBV11-2 and TRBJ2-4; 10 bases fit TRBD2. CDR3 length: 16 amino acids. V lost 5 bases and J lost 3; bases outside the gene matches: 7. Germline CDR1 is SGHAT and CDR2 is FQNNGV.

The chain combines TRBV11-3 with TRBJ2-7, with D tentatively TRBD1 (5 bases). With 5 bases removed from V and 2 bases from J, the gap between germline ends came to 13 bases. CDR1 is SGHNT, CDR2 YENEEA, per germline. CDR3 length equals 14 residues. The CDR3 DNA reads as TGTGCCAGCAGCGCTACCCAGGGTCCCTACGAGCAGTACTTC. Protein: CASSATQGPYEQYF.

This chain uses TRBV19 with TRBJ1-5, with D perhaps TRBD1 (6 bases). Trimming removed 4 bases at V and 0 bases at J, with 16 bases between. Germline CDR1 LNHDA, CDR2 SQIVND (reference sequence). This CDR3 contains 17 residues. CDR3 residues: CASSSIKGEGSNQPQHF. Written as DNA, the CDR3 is TGTGCCAGTAGTAGCATCAAGGGGGAGGGTAGCAATCAGCCCCAGCATTTT.

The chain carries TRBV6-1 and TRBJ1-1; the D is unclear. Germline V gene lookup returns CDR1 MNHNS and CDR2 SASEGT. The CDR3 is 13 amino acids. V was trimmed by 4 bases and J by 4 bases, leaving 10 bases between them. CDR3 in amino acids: CASSGFRGTEAFF. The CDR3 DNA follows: TGTGCCAGCAGTGGATTCCGGGGCACTGAAGCTTTCTTT.

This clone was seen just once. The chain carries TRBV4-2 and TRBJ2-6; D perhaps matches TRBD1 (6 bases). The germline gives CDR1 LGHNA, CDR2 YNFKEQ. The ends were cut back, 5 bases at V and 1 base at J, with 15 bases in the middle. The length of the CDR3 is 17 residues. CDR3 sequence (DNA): TGTGCCAGCAGCGCCGGGACAACAGGTTCTGGGGCCAACGTCCTGACTTTC. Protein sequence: CASSAGTTGSGANVLTF.

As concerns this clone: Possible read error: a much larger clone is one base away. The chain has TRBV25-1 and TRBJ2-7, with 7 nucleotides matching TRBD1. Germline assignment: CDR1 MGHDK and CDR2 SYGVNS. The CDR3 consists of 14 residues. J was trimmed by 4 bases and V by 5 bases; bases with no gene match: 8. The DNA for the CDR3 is TGTGCCAGCAGTCGGATAGGGGGCACATACGAGCAGTACTTC. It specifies CASSRIGGTYEQYF.

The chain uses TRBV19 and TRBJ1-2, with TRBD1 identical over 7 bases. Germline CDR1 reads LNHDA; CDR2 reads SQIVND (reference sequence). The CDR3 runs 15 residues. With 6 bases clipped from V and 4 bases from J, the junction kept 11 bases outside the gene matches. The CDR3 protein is CASRERGRFSYGYTF. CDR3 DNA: TGTGCCAGTAGGGAAAGGGGGCGCTTTAGCTATGGCTACACCTTC. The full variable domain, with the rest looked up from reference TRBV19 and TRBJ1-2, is DGGITQSPKYLFRKEGQNVTLSCEQNLNHDAMYWYRQDPGQGLRLIYYSQIVNDFQKGDIAEGYSVSREKKESFPLTVTSAQKNPTAFYLCASRERGRFSYGYTFGSGTRLTVV.

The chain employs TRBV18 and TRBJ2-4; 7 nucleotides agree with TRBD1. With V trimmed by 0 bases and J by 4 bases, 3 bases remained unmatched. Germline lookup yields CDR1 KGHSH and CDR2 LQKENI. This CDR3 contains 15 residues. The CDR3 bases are TGTGCCAGCTCACCACCTGGCAGGGGGAAAAACATTCAGTACTTC. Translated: CASSPPGRGKNIQYF.

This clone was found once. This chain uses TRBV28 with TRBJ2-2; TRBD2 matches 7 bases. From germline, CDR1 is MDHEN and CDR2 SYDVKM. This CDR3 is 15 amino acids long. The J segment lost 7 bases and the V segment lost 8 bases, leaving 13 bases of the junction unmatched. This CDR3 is CASFEAGVVGGELFF. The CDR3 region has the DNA TGTGCCAGCTTCGAGGCGGGAGTAGTGGGCGGGGAGCTGTTTTTT.

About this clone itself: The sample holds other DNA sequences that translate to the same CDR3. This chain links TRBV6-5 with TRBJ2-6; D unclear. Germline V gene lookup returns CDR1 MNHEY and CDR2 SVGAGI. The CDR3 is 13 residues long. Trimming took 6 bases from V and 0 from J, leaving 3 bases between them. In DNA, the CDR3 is TGTGCCAGCAGGAGCTCTGGGGCCAACGTCCTGACTTTC. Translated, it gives CASRSSGANVLTF.

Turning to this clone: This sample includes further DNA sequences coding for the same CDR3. The DNA of the CDR3 is TGTGCCTGGAGTGTGGGAGGAGCAGATACGCAGTATTTT. It translates to CAWSVGGADTQYF. The chain carries TRBV30 and TRBJ2-3, with a weak D call TRBD2 (6 bases). The CDR3 runs to 13 residues. The germline V and J ends were trimmed by 0 bases and 4 bases, with 8 bases remaining between them. In germline, CDR1 is GTSNPN, CDR2 SVGIG (reference sequence). Full variable domain (rest looked up from reference TRBV30 and TRBJ2-3): SQTIHQWPATLVQPVGSPLSLECTVEGTSNPNLYWYRQAAGRGLQLLFYSVGIGQISSEVPQNLSASRPQDRQFILSSKKLLLSDSGFYLCAWSVGGADTQYFGPGTRLTVL.

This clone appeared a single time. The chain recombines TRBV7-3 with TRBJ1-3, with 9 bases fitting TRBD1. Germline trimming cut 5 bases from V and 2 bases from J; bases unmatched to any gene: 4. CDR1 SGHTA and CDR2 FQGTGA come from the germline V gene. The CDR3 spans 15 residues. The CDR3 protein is CASSEGQGPGNTIYF. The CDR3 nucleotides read TGTGCCAGCAGCGAGGGACAGGGTCCTGGAAACACCATATATTTT.

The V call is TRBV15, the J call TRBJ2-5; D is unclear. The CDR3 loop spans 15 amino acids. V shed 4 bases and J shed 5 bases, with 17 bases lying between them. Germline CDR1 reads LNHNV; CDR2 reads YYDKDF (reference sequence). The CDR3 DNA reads TGTGCCACCAGCATTAGCCCGGATAGGATTGAGACCCAGTACTTC. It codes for CATSISPDRIETQYF.

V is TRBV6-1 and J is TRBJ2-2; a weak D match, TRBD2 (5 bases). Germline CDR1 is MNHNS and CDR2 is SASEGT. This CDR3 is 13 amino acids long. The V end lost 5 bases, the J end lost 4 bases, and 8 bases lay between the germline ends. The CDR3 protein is CASSWTFTGELFF. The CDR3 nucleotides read TGTGCCAGCAGTTGGACTTTCACCGGGGAGCTGTTTTTT.

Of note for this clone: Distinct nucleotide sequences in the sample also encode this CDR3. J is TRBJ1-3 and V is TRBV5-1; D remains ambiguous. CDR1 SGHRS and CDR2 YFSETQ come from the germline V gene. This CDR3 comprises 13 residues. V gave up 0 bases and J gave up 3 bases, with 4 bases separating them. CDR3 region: CASSLDSGNTIYF. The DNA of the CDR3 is TGCGCCAGCAGCTTGGACAGTGGAAACACCATATATTTT.

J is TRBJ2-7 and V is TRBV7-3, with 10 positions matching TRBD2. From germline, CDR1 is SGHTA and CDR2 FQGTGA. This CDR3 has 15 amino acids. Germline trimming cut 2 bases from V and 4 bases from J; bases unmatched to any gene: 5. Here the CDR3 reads CASSLSSGSIYEQYF. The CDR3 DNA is TGTGCCAGCAGCTTATCTAGCGGGAGCATTTACGAGCAGTACTTC.

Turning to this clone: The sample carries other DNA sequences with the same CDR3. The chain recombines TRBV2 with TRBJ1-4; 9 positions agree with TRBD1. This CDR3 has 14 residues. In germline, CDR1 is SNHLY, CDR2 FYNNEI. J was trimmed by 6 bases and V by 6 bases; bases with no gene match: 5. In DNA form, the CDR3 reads TGTGCCAGCAGACGAGACAGGGGGTATGAAAAACTGTTTTTT. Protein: CASRRDRGYEKLFF.

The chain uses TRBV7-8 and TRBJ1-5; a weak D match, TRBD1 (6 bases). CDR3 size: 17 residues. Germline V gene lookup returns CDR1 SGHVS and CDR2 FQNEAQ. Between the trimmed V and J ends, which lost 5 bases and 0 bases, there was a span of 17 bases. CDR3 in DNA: TGTGCCAGCAGCCTACAATACAACAGGGATAGCAATCAGCCCCAGCATTTT. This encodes CASSLQYNRDSNQPQHF. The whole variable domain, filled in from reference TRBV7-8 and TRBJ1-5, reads GAGVSQSPRYKVAKRGQDVALRCDPISGHVSLFWYQQALGQGPEFLTYFQNEAQLDKSGLPSDRFFAERPEGSVSTLKIQRTQQEDSAVYLCASSLQYNRDSNQPQHFGDGTRLSIL.

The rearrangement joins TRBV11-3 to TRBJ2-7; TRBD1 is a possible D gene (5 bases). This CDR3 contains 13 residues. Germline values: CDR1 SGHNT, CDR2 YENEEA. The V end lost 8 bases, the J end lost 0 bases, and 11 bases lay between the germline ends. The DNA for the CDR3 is TGTGCCAGCTCCCACAGGCACTCCTACGAGCAGTACTTC. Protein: CASSHRHSYEQYF.

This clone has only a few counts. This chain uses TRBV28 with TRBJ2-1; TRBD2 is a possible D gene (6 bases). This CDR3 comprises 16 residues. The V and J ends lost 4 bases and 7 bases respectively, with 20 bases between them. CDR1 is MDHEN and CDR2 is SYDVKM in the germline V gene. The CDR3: CASSSGGSVSQNEQFF. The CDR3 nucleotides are TGTGCCAGCAGTTCCGGAGGGTCTGTGAGTCAGAATGAGCAGTTCTTC.

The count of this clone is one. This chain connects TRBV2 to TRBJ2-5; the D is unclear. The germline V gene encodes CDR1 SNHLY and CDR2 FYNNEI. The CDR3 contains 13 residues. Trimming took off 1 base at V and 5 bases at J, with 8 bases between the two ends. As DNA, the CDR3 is TGTGCCAGCAGTGAAGTGGGCAGGGAGACCCAGTACTTC. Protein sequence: CASSEVGRETQYF.

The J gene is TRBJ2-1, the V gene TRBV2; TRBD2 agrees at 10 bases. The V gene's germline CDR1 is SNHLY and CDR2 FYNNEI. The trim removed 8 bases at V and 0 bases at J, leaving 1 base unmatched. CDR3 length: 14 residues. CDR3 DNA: TGTGCCAGCGCTAGCGGGGGCTCCTACAATGAGCAGTTCTTC. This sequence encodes CASASGGSYNEQFF.

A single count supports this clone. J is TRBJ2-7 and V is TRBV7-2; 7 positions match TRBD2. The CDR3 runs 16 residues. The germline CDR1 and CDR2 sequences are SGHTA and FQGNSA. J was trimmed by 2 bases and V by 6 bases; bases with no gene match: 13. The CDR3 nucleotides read TGTGCCAGCAGACATAACAGACTAGCCGGGGCCTACGAGCAGTACTTC. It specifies CASRHNRLAGAYEQYF.

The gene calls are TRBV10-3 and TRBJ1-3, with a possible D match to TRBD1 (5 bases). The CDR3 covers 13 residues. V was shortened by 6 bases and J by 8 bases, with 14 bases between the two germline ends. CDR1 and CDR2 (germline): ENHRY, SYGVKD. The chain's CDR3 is CAIRDTREDTIYF. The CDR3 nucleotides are TGTGCCATCAGGGACACAAGGGAGGACACCATATATTTT.